The 14 T cell receptor beta chains below were found in one sample sequenced in a study of shared clonotypes between healthy human individuals. Sequenced by immunoSEQ multiplex PCR; TCRdb stores in-frame clones only, minus some. The top ten hold about 0.39% of the sample, which has 2.3 million or so clones, more than 85% seen once. The sample consisted of naive CD4+ T cells from PBMCs. Subset described: CD45RA+ positively selected. These receptors all come from a man aged 18 to 29 in good health. Some clones in this sample may be carry-over from other donors' samples.

The genes are TRBV5-1 and TRBJ2-7; 8 bases line up with TRBD2. Germline V gene lookup returns CDR1 SGHRS and CDR2 YFSETQ. CDR3 length equals 15 residues. The junction had 7 bases not matched to a gene; V was cut back by 4 bases and J by 1 base. In DNA form, the CDR3 reads TGCGCCAGCAGCCCCCGGAGCGGGAGTTCCTACGAGCAGTACTTC. This encodes CASSPRSGSSYEQYF.

The V gene is TRBV6-1, the J gene TRBJ2-5; D could derive from TRBD1 or TRBD2 (5 bases each). The DNA matches TRBJ2-7 better at its end, which makes the J call doubtful. This CDR3 region has 13 residues. Germline CDR1 reads MNHNS; CDR2 reads SASEGT. CDR3 amino acids: CASSDPGPYEQYF. The CDR3 nucleotides read TGTGCCAGCAGTGACCCGGGGCCCTACGAGCAGTACTTC.

The chain combines TRBV5-1 with TRBJ2-7, with a possible D match to TRBD2 (5 bases). The V gene lost 2 bases and the J gene lost 2 bases, with 11 bases spanning the gap. There are 14 residues in the CDR3. Germline CDR1 is SGHRS and CDR2 is YFSETQ. CDR3 nucleotide sequence: TGCGCCAGCAGCTTATTAGAGGGCGCCTACGAGCAGTACTTC. It encodes CASSLLEGAYEQYF.

This clone was detected only a few times. The rearrangement uses TRBV9 and TRBJ1-4; D is unclear. The V end lost 2 bases, the J end lost 0 bases, and 14 bases lay between the germline ends. The CDR3 is made up of 17 amino acids. Looked up from germline, CDR1 is SGDLS and CDR2 is YYNGEE. The CDR3 nucleotides read TGTGCCAGCAGCGTTGATACTTACCCGGCAACTAATGAAAAACTGTTTTTT. Its translation: CASSVDTYPATNEKLFF.

V usage is TRBV9 and J usage is TRBJ1-2; 7 nucleotides align to TRBD1. Trimming removed 3 bases from V and 3 bases from J; junction bases left unmatched: 8. The CDR3 has 15 amino acids. CDR1 is SGDLS and CDR2 is YYNGEE in the germline V gene. CDR3 nucleotide sequence: TGTGCCAGCAGCGCCTCCTCGGGACAGCACTATGGCTACACCTTC. Its protein product is CASSASSGQHYGYTF.

The chain combines TRBV5-1 with TRBJ2-7, with 8 positions matching TRBD2. CDR3 length: 14 residues. V lost 8 bases and J lost 0; bases outside the gene matches: 7. Germline V gives CDR1 SGHRS, CDR2 YFSETQ. The CDR3 loop reads CASRDLAGSYEQYF. CDR3 nucleotides: TGCGCCAGTCGGGACCTAGCGGGCTCCTACGAGCAGTACTTC.

V usage is TRBV4-1 and J usage is TRBJ2-7, with D possibly TRBD1 on 6 matching bases. Trimming cost V 1 base and J 1 base, with 11 bases left between them. The CDR3 is 15 amino acids. Germline V lookup: CDR1 MGHRA, CDR2 YSYEKL. The CDR3 sequence: CASSQAPGQSYEQYF. CDR3 sequence (DNA): TGCGCCAGCAGCCAAGCCCCCGGACAGTCCTACGAGCAGTACTTC.

This sequence joins TRBV10-2 and TRBJ1-5; a possible D gene is TRBD1 (6 bases). Trimming removed 3 bases from V and 1 base from J, with 19 bases in between. CDR1 and CDR2 from the germline V gene are WSHSY and SAAADI. This CDR3 is built from 18 residues. CDR3 in DNA: TGCGCCAGCAGTGATTTTTACCGGGGGCGAGCAAGCAATCAGCCCCAGCATTTT. Translation gives CASSDFYRGRASNQPQHF.

In the case of this clone: In the same sample, other DNA sequences code for this CDR3. The chain combines TRBV5-1 with TRBJ2-6; D not resolved. The CDR3 extends over 15 amino acids. Trimming removed 0 bases from V and 4 bases from J, with 8 bases in between. Germline lookup yields CDR1 SGHRS and CDR2 YFSETQ. The CDR3 region has the DNA TGCGCCAGCAGCTTGGGTCCAGCAGGGGCCAACGTCCTGACTTTC. Encoded protein: CASSLGPAGANVLTF.

V usage is TRBV5-1 and J usage is TRBJ2-3, with TRBD1 as a possible D gene (5 bases). V was cut by 2 bases and J by 5 bases, with 12 bases left in between. Germline lookup yields CDR1 SGHRS and CDR2 YFSETQ. This CDR3 is built from 14 residues. CDR3 sequence reads: CASSLQAPGDTQYF. The CDR3 DNA is TGCGCCAGCAGCTTACAGGCCCCCGGAGATACGCAGTATTTT. The variable domain in full, completed from reference TRBV5-1 and TRBJ2-3, reads KAGVTQTPRYLIKTRGQQVTLSCSPISGHRSVSWYQQTPGQGLQFLFEYFSETQRNKGNFPGRFSGRQFSNSRSEMNVSTLELGDSALYLCASSLQAPGDTQYFGPGTRLTVL.

V is TRBV7-9 and J is TRBJ2-3, with D perhaps given as TRBD1 or TRBD2 (5 bases each). This CDR3 is 16 amino acids long. Germline CDR1 reads SEHNR; CDR2 reads FQNEAQ (reference sequence). V dropped 2 bases and J dropped 0 bases, with 12 bases sitting between them. In DNA form, the CDR3 reads TGTGCCAGCAGCTTATACGGGACGGTCAGCACAGATACGCAGTATTTT. Its protein product is CASSLYGTVSTDTQYF.

Note on this clone: The same CDR3 also results from other DNA sequences found in this sample. This chain joins TRBV7-9 and TRBJ2-5; unclear D gene. Germline CDR1 is SEHNR and CDR2 is FQNEAQ (reference sequence). This CDR3 is 12 amino acids long. V was cut by 3 bases and J by 5 bases, with 7 bases left in between. The CDR3 DNA is TGTGCCAGCAGCTTCTTGGGGGAGACCCAGTACTTC. Protein product: CASSFLGETQYF.

V gene TRBV6-6 combines with J gene TRBJ2-1, with 7 bases fitting TRBD2. V lost 8 bases, J lost 8 bases, and 12 bases stayed unmatched. The germline V gene has CDR1 MNHNY and CDR2 SVGAGI (reference sequence). The CDR3 length is 14 residues. The CDR3 here is CASAKRDRGYEQFF. The CDR3 region has the DNA TGTGCCAGCGCCAAGCGGGATCGGGGTTATGAGCAGTTCTTC.

The chain has TRBV19 and TRBJ2-5; D is undetermined. Trimming shortened V by 7 bases and J by 7 bases, and 16 bases separated the two germline ends. CDR3 length equals 13 residues. Germline V lookup: CDR1 LNHDA, CDR2 SQIVND (reference sequence). The CDR3 protein is CASKSPQTRTQYF. In DNA form, the CDR3 reads TGTGCCAGTAAGTCCCCCCAAACGAGGACCCAGTACTTC.